The clone carrying this T cell receptor (beta chain) has just a few counts. What it binds is not known. TCR beta CDR3 sequences were amplified from RNA transcripts. During a first-round RT-PCR of the TCR CDR3, the HTBI primer set was used. One entry per CDR3 protein, called by TCRdb with MiXCR from the multiplex PCR reads. The sample gives under 350,000 distinct CDR3 sequences, around 20% of which show up once; around half is in the top ten. It was considered stable Graves' hyperthyroidism when ophthalmopathy did not progress within 18 months. This specimen comes from a study of T cells in Graves' hyperthyroidism and ophthalmopathy. General study points: A model of 13 V-J pairs discriminated ophthalmopathy from stable hyperthyroidism.

The CDR3 runs 14 residues. The V and J ends lost 7 bases and 1 base respectively, with 10 bases between them. The germline V gene encodes CDR1 SGHTA and CDR2 FQGNSA. The V and J genes are TRBV7-2 and TRBJ2-2; D is perhaps TRBD1 (6 bases). The origin of this receptor is a woman in her forties or fifties with Graves' hyperthyroidism. Source material: blood. The DNA of the CDR3 is TGTGCCAGCAACCCGACAGGGAACACCGGGGAGCTGTTTTTT. It codes for CASNPTGNTGELFF. Full variable domain (remainder filled in from reference TRBV7-2 and TRBJ2-2): GAGVSQSPSNKVTEKGKDVELRCDPISGHTALYWYRQSLGQGLEFLIYFQGNSAPDKSGLPSDRFSAERTGGSVSTLTIQRTQQEDSAVYLCASNPTGNTGELFFGEGSRLTVL.